One TCR beta chain is described in this entry. This sample was included in a study of blood T cell repertoires in COVID-19. Study-wide background: PBMCs, B-cell-depleted T cells, or T cells provided the cDNA or gDNA that made up the material.

CDR1 is MNHNY, CDR2 SVGAGI, per germline (reference sequence). This CDR3 has 14 amino acids. V shed 7 bases and J shed 3 bases, with 13 bases lying between them. Sequenced by immunoSEQ multiplex PCR; TCRdb stores in-frame clones only, minus some. The sample lists hundreds of thousands of clones; around 79% were seen once. The specimen sequenced was peripheral blood. The chain links TRBV6-6 to TRBJ1-5; the D gene is possibly TRBD1 (6 bases). The TCR was taken from an elderly woman with acute or convalescent COVID-19. The CDR3: CASIRGGDNQPQHF. Written as DNA, the CDR3 is TGTGCCAGCATTCGTGGGGGCGACAATCAGCCCCAGCATTTT.